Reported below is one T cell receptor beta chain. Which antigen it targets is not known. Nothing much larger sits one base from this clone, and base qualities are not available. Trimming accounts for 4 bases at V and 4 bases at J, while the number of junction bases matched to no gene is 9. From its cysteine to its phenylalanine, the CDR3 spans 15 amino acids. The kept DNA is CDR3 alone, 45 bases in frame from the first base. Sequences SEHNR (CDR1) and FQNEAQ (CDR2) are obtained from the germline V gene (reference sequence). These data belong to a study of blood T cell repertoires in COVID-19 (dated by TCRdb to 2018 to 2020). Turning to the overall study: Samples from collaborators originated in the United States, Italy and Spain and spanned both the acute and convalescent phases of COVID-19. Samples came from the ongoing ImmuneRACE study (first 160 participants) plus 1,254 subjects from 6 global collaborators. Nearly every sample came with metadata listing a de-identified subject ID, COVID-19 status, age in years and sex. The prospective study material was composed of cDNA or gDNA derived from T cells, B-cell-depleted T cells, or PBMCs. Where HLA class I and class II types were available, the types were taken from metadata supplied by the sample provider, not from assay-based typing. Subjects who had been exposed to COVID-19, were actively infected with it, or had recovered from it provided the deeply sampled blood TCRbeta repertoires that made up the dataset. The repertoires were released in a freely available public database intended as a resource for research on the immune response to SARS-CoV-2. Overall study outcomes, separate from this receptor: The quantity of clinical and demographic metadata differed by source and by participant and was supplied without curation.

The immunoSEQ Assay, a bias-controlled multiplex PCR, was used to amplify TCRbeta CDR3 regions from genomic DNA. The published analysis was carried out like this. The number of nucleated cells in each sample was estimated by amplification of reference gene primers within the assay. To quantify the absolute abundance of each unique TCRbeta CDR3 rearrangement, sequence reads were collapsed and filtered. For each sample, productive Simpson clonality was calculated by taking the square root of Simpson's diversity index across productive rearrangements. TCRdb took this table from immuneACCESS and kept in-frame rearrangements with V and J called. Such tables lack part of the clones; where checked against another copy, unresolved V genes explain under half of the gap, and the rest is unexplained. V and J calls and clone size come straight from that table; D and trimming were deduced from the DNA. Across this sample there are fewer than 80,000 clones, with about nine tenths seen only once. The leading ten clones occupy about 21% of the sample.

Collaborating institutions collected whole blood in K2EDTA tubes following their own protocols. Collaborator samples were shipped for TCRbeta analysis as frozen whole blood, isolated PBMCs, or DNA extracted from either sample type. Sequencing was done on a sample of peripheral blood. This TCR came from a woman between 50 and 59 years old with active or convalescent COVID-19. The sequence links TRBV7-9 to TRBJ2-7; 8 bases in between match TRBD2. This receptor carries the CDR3 CASSSGLAPPYEQYF. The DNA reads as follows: TGTGCCAGCAGCTCCGGACTAGCCCCGCCTTACGAGCAGTACTTC.